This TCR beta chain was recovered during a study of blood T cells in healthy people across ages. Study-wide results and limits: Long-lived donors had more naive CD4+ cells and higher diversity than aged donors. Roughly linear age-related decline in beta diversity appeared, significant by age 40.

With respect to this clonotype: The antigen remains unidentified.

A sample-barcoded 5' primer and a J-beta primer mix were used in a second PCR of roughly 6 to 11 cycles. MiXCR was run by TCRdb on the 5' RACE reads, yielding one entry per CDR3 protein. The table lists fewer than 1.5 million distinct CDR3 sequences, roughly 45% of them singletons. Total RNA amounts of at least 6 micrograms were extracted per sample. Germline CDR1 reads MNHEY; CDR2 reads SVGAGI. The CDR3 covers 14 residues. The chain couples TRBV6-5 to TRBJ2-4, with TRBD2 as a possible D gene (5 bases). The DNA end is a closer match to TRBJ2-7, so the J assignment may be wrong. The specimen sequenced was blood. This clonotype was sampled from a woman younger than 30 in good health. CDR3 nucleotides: TGTGCCAGCAGTTTCCGGACTGTCGCCTACGAGCAGTACTTC. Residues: CASSFRTVAYEQYF.